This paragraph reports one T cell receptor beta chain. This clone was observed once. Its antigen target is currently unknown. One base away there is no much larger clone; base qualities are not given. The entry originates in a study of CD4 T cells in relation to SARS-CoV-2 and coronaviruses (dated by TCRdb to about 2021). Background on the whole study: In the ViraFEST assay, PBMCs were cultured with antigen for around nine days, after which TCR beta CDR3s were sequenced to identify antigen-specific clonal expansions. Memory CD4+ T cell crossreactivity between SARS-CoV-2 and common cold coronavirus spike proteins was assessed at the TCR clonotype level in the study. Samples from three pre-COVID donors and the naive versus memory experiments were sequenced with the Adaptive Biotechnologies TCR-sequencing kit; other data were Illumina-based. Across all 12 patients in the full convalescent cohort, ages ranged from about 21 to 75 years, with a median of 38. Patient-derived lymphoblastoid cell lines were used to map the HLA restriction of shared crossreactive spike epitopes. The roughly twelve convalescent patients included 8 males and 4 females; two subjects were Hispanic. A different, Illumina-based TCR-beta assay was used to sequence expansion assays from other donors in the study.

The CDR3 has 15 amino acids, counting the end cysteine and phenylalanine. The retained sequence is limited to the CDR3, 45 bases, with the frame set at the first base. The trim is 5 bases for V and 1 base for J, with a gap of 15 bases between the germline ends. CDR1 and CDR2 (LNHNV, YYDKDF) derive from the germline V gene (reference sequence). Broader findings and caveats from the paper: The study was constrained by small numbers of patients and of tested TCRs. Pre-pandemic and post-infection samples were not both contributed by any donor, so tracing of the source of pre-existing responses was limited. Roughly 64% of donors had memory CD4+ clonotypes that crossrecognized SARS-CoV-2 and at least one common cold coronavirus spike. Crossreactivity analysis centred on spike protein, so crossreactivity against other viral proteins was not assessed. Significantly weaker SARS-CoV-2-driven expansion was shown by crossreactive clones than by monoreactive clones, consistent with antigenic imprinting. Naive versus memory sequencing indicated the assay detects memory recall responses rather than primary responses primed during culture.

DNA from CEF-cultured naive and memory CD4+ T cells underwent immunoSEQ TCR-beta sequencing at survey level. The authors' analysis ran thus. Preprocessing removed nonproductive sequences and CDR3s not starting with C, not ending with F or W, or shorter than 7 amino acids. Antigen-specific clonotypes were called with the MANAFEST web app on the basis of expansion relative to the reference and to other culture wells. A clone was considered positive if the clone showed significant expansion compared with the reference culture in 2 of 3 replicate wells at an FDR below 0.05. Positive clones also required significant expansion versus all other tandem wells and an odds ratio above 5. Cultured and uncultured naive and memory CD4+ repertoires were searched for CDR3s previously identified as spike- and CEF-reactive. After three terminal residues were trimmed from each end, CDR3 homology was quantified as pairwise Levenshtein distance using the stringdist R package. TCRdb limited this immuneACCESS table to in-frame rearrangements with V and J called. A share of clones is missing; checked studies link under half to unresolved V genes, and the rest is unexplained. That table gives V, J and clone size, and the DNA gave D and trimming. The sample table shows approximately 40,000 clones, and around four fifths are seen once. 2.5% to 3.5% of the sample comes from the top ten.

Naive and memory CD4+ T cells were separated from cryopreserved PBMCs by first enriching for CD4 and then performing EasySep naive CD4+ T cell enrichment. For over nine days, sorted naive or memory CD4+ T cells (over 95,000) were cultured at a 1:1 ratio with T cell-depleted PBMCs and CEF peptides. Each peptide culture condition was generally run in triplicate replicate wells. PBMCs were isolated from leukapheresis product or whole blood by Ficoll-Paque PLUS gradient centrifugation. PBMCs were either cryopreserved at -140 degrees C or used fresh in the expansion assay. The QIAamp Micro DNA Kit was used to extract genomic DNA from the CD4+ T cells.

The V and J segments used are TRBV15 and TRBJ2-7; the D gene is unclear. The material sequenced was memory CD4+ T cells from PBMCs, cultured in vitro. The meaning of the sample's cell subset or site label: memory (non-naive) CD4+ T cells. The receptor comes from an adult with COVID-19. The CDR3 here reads CATSPGPTGSYEQYF. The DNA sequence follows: TGTGCCACCAGCCCTGGCCCGACCGGGTCCTACGAGCAGTACTTC.